This T cell receptor beta chain originates from a study of identical twins. Deletions cut 7 bases from V and 1 base from J, with 10 bases between. This CDR3 contains 13 residues. Germline CDR1 is SGHTA and CDR2 is FQGNSA. Via MiXCR, TCRdb re-called the 5' RACE reads, giving one row per CDR3 protein. The profile shows hundreds of thousands of distinct CDR3 sequences, approximately 9% of them singletons. The same sample was also used in a study of yellow fever vaccine responses in identical twins.

This sequence was found in a woman under 30 in good health. The rearrangement links TRBV7-2 to TRBJ2-5, with D perhaps assigned TRBD1 or TRBD2 (5 bases each). Material: PBMCs. This CDR3 reads CASKGRVQETQYF. For the CDR3, the DNA is TGTGCCAGCAAGGGGAGAGTCCAAGAGACCCAGTACTTC. Drawing the rest from reference TRBV7-2 and TRBJ2-5, the complete variable domain is GAGVSQSPSNKVTEKGKDVELRCDPISGHTALYWYRQSLGQGLEFLIYFQGNSAPDKSGLPSDRFSAERTGGSVSTLTIQRTQQEDSAVYLCASKGRVQETQYFGPGTRLLVL.